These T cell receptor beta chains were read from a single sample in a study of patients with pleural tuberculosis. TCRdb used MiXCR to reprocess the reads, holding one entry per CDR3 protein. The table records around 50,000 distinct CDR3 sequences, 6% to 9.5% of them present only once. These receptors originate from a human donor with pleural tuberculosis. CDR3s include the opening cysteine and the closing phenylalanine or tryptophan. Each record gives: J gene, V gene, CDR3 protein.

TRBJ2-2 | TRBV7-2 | CASTLAGAGELFF
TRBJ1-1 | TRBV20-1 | CSASDGGPRTEAFF
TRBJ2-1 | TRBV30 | CAWSAINEQFF
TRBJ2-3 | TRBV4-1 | CASSPLALPGDTQYF
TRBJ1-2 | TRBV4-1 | CASSQAQGTNYGYTF
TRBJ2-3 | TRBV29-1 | CSVGVAAGDTQYF
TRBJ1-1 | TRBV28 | CASSPVWGVNTEAFF
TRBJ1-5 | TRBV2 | CASSADRDLNQPQHF
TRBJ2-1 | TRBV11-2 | CASSGLGINEQFF
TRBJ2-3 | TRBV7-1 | CASSSRTSGRKDTQYF
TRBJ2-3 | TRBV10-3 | CAISFSGRSDTQYF
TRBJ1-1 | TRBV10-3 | CAIRPGQRDITFF
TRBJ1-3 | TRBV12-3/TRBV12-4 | CASSLAGAGNTIYF
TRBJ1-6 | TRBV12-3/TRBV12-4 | CASSGDRGNSPLHF
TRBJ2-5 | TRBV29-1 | CSVEEQVQETQYF
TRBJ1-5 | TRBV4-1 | CASSQDRFSVQPQHF
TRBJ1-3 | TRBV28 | CASSTRQGSGNTIYF
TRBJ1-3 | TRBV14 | CASSQGGFGNTIYF
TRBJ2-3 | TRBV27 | CASIDRAGDTQYF
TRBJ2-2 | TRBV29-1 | CSVSDRGELFF
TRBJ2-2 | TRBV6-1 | CASSGQGIPGELFF
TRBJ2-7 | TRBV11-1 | CASTSGSGEQYF
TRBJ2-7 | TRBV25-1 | CASSFGQTYEQYF
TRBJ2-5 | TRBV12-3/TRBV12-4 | CASSLRELSETQYF
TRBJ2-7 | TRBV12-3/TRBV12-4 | CASSLVEIGPYEQYF
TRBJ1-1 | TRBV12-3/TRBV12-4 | CASSFGGNFEAFF
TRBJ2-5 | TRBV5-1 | CASSLGALAAAQETQYF
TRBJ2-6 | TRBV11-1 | CASDEGRSGANVLTF
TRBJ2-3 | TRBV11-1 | CASSLDGRPTDTQYF
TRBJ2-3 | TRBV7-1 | CASSSRSLSGGTDTQYF
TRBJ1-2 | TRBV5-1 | CASRLGTENGYTF
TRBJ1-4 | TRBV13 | CASSQGVNLEKLFF
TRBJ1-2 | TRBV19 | CASSIPADPYGYTF
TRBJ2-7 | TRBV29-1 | CSVGISWRKVEQYF
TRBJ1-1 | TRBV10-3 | CAISESEGQAFF
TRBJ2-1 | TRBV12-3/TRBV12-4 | CASISLAGDYNEQFF
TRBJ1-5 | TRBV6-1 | CASSWEGGNQPQHF
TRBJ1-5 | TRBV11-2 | CASSLVYDQPQHF
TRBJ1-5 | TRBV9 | CATRGTVNQPQHF
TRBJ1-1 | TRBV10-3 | CAITLGQKNEAFF
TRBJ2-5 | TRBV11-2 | CASSTRSREETQYF
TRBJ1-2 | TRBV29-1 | CSVGTGSGYTF
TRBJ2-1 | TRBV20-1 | CSARETGLAGGWNEQFF
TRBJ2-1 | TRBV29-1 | CSVEERGSPYNEQFF
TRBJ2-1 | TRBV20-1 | CSARDFAGPQNQANEQFF
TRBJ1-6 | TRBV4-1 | CASTQSSNSPLHF